This T cell receptor (beta chain) was sequenced during a study of radiation and T cells in renal cell carcinoma. Stated time point: blood 4 weeks post-SBRT, at nephrectomy. As to treatment: 15 Gy SBRT to primary tumor, nephrectomy 4 weeks later. This renal cell carcinoma was of the clear cell type. Germline lookup yields CDR1 SGHRS and CDR2 YFSETQ. This CDR3 contains 19 residues. V lost 3 bases, J lost 3 bases, and 19 bases stayed unmatched. The assay was immunoSEQ multiplex PCR, and TCRdb's table has in-frame clones only and misses some. The table has around 170,000 clones, 88% seen once; the top ten hold over 9%.

The TCR comes from a woman between 45 and 60 years old with renal cell carcinoma. This chain uses TRBV5-1 with TRBJ2-7, with 9 nucleotides matching TRBD1. The starting material was blood, obtained from a patient whose treatment included radiotherapy and nephrectomy. The CDR3 loop reads CASSSPRDRVSLPFYEQYF. DNA for the CDR3: TGCGCCAGCAGCTCCCCCCGGGACAGGGTTAGCCTCCCTTTCTACGAGCAGTACTTC. Full variable domain (remainder filled in from reference TRBV5-1 and TRBJ2-7): KAGVTQTPRYLIKTRGQQVTLSCSPISGHRSVSWYQQTPGQGLQFLFEYFSETQRNKGNFPGRFSGRQFSNSRSEMNVSTLELGDSALYLCASSSPRDRVSLPFYEQYFGPGTRLTVT.